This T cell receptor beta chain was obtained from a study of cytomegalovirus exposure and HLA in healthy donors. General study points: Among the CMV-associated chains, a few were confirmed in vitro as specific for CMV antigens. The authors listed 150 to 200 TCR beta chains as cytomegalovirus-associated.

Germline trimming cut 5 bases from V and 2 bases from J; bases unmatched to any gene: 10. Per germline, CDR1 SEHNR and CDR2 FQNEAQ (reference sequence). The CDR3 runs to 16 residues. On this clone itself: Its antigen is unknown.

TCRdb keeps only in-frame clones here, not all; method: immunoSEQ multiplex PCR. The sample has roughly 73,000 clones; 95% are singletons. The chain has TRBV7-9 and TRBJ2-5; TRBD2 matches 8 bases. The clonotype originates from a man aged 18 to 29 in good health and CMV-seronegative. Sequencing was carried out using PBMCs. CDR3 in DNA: TGTGCCAGCAGCAGCCCGCCCGGGGGGGAGCAAGAGACCCAGTACTTC. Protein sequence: CASSSPPGGEQETQYF.